This T cell receptor beta chain was identified in a study of persistence of HIV-infected CD4 T cells. The CDR3 totals 16 residues. Overlapping HIV-1 Gag 15-mer peptides at 0.85 to 1 ug per peptide per mL were used. Sorting of responding CD4+ T cells relied on upregulated CD40 ligand together with CD69. The immunoSEQ assay was version 4, run in survey mode. Assay: immunoSEQ multiplex PCR; the TCRdb copy retains only in-frame clones and omits some. The sample comprises about 9,200 clones, about four fifths of which are singletons, and 1.5% to 2.5% rests with the top ten. With regard to this clone: The antigen remains undetermined.

Here the sequenced sample was CD4+ T cells sorted from PBMCs after approximately 19-hour stimulation, taken from a patient who received antiretroviral therapy. The V and J genes are TRBV21-1 and TRBJ1-3. TRBV21-1 is termed a pseudogene. The TCR comes from an adult woman with HIV who was CMV-seropositive. CDR3 loop: CASSTGDLSSGNTIYF. The CDR3 DNA is TGTGCCAGCAGCACCGGAGATCTAAGCTCTGGAAACACCATATATTTT.